The 25 T cell receptor beta chains presented below share a single source sample, sequenced in a study of cytomegalovirus exposure and HLA in healthy donors listed by TCRdb under 2017. Receptor libraries were prepared by the immunoSEQ multiplex PCR assay. For the multiplex PCR, a mixture combining 60 forward primers for TCR Vbeta segments and 13 reverse primers for TCR Jbeta segments was used. The immuneACCESS repertoire file appears here via TCRdb, limited to in-frame rearrangements. These files lack a portion of the clones; in checked studies, under half of the deficit traces to unresolved V genes, and the cause of the others is not known. This sample gives 160,000 or so clones in total; approximately 72% of them show up just once. Less than 2.5% of the sample is taken by the ten largest. Sample: PBMCs. These receptors originate from a human donor in good health.

This chain connects TRBV11-3 to TRBJ2-6; TRBD1 matches at 9 bases. The CDR3 is 18 residues long. The V gene's germline CDR1 is SGHNT and CDR2 YENEEA. V lost 5 bases, J lost 0 bases, and 8 bases stayed unmatched. The CDR3 sequence: CASSAGTGSLSGANVLTF. The CDR3 DNA reads as TGTGCCAGCAGCGCCGGGACAGGGTCCCTCTCTGGGGCCAACGTCCTGACTTTC.

V and J are TRBV19 and TRBJ1-1, with D possibly matching TRBD1 (6 bases). The CDR3 length is 13 residues. CDR1 is LNHDA, CDR2 SQIVND, per germline (reference sequence). The V and J ends lost 9 bases and 7 bases respectively, with 18 bases between them. The CDR3 sequence is CASQNRVRGEAFF. CDR3 bases: TGTGCCAGCCAGAACAGGGTTCGAGGTGAAGCTTTCTTT.

The table lists this clone with a count of one. V gene TRBV18 combines with J gene TRBJ2-7; D gene uncertain. The CDR3 sequence is 16 residues long. The V end was cut by 2 bases, the J end by 0 bases, with 14 bases between. Per the germline V gene, CDR1 is KGHSH and CDR2 is LQKENI. For the CDR3, the DNA is TGTGCCAGCTCACCATTTACTATATCGAGCTCCTACGAGCAGTACTTC. It codes for CASSPFTISSSYEQYF.

The table lists this clone with a few counts. The chain joins TRBV27 to TRBJ1-1; TRBD1 might be the D (5 bases). Looked up from germline, CDR1 is MNHEY and CDR2 is SMNVEV (reference sequence). V lost 9 bases and J lost 3, with 14 bases in between. CDR3 size: 13 residues. As DNA, the CDR3 is TGTGCCAGTAGACTGGGGGGTTACACTGAAGCTTTCTTT. Amino acid sequence: CASRLGGYTEAFF.

This clone occurred once. The V and J genes are TRBV29-1 and TRBJ1-1; no clear D gene. Germline lookup yields CDR1 SQVTM and CDR2 ANQGSEA. This CDR3 has 10 residues. Trimming left V 7 bases short and J 7 bases short, with 10 bases between. The CDR3 reads CSAGIIEAFF. Written as DNA, the CDR3 is TGCAGCGCCGGGATAATTGAAGCTTTCTTT.

V and J are TRBV7-9 and TRBJ2-3, with 8 bases lining up with TRBD2. CDR1 and CDR2 from the germline V gene are SEHNR and FQNEAQ (reference sequence). J gave up 0 bases and V 5 bases, and 4 bases lay outside the gene matches. There are 15 residues in the CDR3. In DNA, the CDR3 is TGTGCCAGCAGCACACTAGCGGCCAGCACAGATACGCAGTATTTT. It codes for CASSTLAASTDTQYF.

This clone has more than one count but fewer than ten. The chain uses TRBV7-9 and TRBJ1-1; D perhaps matches TRBD1 (5 bases). With 0 bases removed from V and 4 bases from J, the gap between germline ends came to 9 bases. The CDR3 is 14 residues long. In germline, CDR1 is SEHNR, CDR2 FQNEAQ (reference sequence). The CDR3 is CASSLARQGTEAFF. The CDR3, as DNA: TGTGCCAGCAGCTTAGCTCGTCAGGGCACTGAAGCTTTCTTT.

This clone has only a few counts. CDR3 sequence reads: CASSFRTGFRNEQFF. DNA for the CDR3: TGTGCCAGCAGCTTCCGGACAGGGTTTAGGAATGAGCAGTTCTTC. The V call is TRBV9, the J call TRBJ2-1; 8 nucleotides agree with TRBD1. The junction had 10 bases not matched to a gene; V was cut back by 4 bases and J by 7 bases. CDR1 and CDR2 from the germline V gene are SGDLS and YYNGEE. The CDR3 runs to 15 residues.

The chain couples TRBV14 to TRBJ2-1, with 13 bases aligning to TRBD2. Germline V lookup: CDR1 SGHDN, CDR2 FVKESK. There are 13 residues in the CDR3. Losses at the gene ends were 5 bases for V and 13 bases for J; bases not matched to a gene: 5. The CDR3 bases are TGTGCCAGCAGCACTAGCGGGGGGGCCTCTCAGTTCTTC. Residues: CASSTSGGASQFF.

The chain employs TRBV5-4 and TRBJ2-7, with a possible D match to TRBD2 (5 bases). V was clipped by 4 bases and J by 4 bases, with 12 bases between them. This CDR3 region has 13 residues. Germline loops: CDR1 SGHNT, CDR2 YYREEE (reference sequence). Written as DNA, the CDR3 is TGTGCCAGCAGCCCGGCGTCGGGGTACGAGCAGTACTTC. Its protein product is CASSPASGYEQYF. The variable domain in full, completed from reference TRBV5-4 and TRBJ2-7, reads ETGVTQSPTHLIKTRGQQVTLRCSSQSGHNTVSWYQQALGQGPQFIFQYYREEENGRGNFPPRFSGLQFPNYSSELNVNALELDDSALYLCASSPASGYEQYFGPGTRLTVT.

The chain links TRBV30 to TRBJ2-4; perhaps TRBD2 as D (6 bases). The V gene's germline CDR1 is GTSNPN and CDR2 SVGIG (reference sequence). This CDR3 comprises 19 residues. Trimming took off 0 bases at V and 1 base at J, with 22 bases between the two ends. The CDR3 loop is CAWSVSVEGSQAAKNIQYF. The CDR3, as DNA: TGTGCCTGGAGTGTTTCGGTGGAGGGGTCCCAAGCGGCCAAAAACATTCAGTACTTC.

The chain is built from TRBV21-1 and TRBJ2-7; the tabulated D call, TRBD1, remains unverified against the DNA. TRBV21-1 is deemed a pseudogene. The CDR3 is made up of 12 amino acids. CDR3 DNA sequence: TGTGCCAGCAGCAAAGTTCAATACGAGCAGTACTTC. It yields the protein CASSKVQYEQYF.

The chain is built from TRBV19 and TRBJ1-3; D is unclear. The ends were cut back, 9 bases at V and 2 bases at J, with 14 bases in the middle. The CDR3 is made up of 14 amino acids. Looked up from germline, CDR1 is LNHDA and CDR2 is SQIVND (reference sequence). The CDR3 sequence is CASLATATGNTIYF. In DNA form, the CDR3 reads TGTGCCAGCCTAGCGACGGCCACTGGAAACACCATATATTTT.

This clone has a single count. The V gene is TRBV7-2, the J gene TRBJ2-3; TRBD2 matches 13 bases. Germline CDR1 SGHTA, CDR2 FQGNSA. The CDR3 loop spans 16 amino acids. The junction had 6 bases not matched to a gene; V was cut back by 5 bases and J by 4 bases. CDR3 protein: CASSVTSGGVPDTQYF. As DNA, the CDR3 is TGTGCCAGCAGCGTAACTAGCGGGGGGGTGCCAGATACGCAGTATTTT.

This clone was seen a few times. The J gene is TRBJ1-2, the V gene TRBV5-6, with a possible D match to TRBD1 (6 bases). Trimming took off 0 bases at V and 5 bases at J, with 8 bases between the two ends. The CDR3 is 13 amino acids. Germline V CDR1 and CDR2: SGHDT, YYEEEE. The DNA for the CDR3 is TGTGCCAGCAGCTTGGACAGGGTTTATGGCTACACCTTC. Translation gives CASSLDRVYGYTF.

V usage is TRBV28 and J usage is TRBJ1-4; D perhaps matches TRBD1 (6 bases). The CDR3 totals 14 residues. V was pared by 6 bases and J by 8 bases, with 16 bases between. CDR1 is MDHEN, CDR2 SYDVKM, per germline. This CDR3 is CASSPNRVREKLFF. DNA for the CDR3: TGTGCCAGCAGCCCGAACAGGGTACGAGAAAAACTGTTTTTT.

This clone was observed a single time. V gene TRBV6-5 combines with J gene TRBJ2-3; 13 nucleotides agree with TRBD2. The CDR3 spans 15 residues. Germline V lookup: CDR1 MNHEY, CDR2 SVGAGI. Trimming cost V 6 bases and J 6 bases; bases outside gene matches: 6. This chain's CDR3 is CASRLTSGGVDTQYF. The CDR3 nucleotides read TGTGCCAGCAGACTCACTAGCGGGGGGGTTGATACGCAGTATTTT.

The V gene is TRBV5-6, the J gene TRBJ1-6; D not certain. Germline CDR1 SGHDT, CDR2 YYEEEE. V gave up 4 bases and J gave up 8 bases, with 13 bases separating them. There are 14 residues in the CDR3. The CDR3 region is CASSLPRSDSPLHF. The CDR3 nucleotides read TGTGCCAGCAGCCTTCCCAGGTCGGATTCACCCCTCCACTTT.

V usage is TRBV7-2 and J usage is TRBJ1-1; no definite D call. The CDR3 contains 14 residues. Germline CDR1 and CDR2: SGHTA and FQGNSA. V shed 4 bases and J shed 1 base, with 10 bases lying between them. CDR3 bases: TGTGCCAGCAGCTCGGCGGCCGGGAACACTGAAGCTTTCTTT. Amino acid sequence: CASSSAAGNTEAFF.

The chain combines TRBV6-1 with TRBJ1-1; 10 bases match TRBD1. This CDR3 spans 15 amino acids. V was pared by 3 bases and J by 6 bases, with 7 bases of the junction left unmatched. Germline V gene lookup returns CDR1 MNHNS and CDR2 SASEGT. CDR3 sequence (DNA): TGTGCCAGCAGTGACCCGGGACAGGGGTTCCCTGAAGCTTTCTTT. Amino acids: CASSDPGQGFPEAFF.

The genes are TRBV9 and TRBJ1-4; possibly TRBD1 for D (5 bases). In germline, CDR1 is SGDLS, CDR2 YYNGEE. V shed 0 bases and J shed 6 bases, with 9 bases lying between them. This CDR3 has 14 amino acids. This CDR3 is CASSVAREDEKLFF. As DNA, the CDR3 is TGTGCCAGCAGCGTAGCCAGGGAAGATGAAAAACTGTTTTTT.

The J gene is TRBJ1-2, the V gene TRBV6-5, with 8 bases that match TRBD1. The V gene end was trimmed by 0 bases and the J gene end by 9 bases; junction bases not matched to a gene: 6. The CDR3 contains 14 residues. Germline loops: CDR1 MNHEY, CDR2 SVGAGI. The CDR3 DNA follows: TGTGCCAGCAGTTACTCGATACAGGGGGATCGCTACACCTTC. Amino acids: CASSYSIQGDRYTF.

Details on this clone: In the same sample, other DNA sequences code for this CDR3. The rearrangement links TRBV2 to TRBJ2-5, with D possibly being TRBD1 (5 bases). The V and J ends lost 6 bases and 2 bases respectively, with 13 bases between them. The germline gives CDR1 SNHLY, CDR2 FYNNEI. CDR3 length: 14 amino acids. The DNA for the CDR3 is TGTGCCAGCAGCAGGGTGGCGCGTCAAGAGACCCAGTACTTC. It specifies CASSRVARQETQYF.

This clone appeared a single time. The chain has TRBV5-4 and TRBJ2-2, with TRBD2 matching 10 bases. From germline, CDR1 is SGHNT and CDR2 YYREEE (reference sequence). The CDR3 is 14 residues long. The V gene end was trimmed by 9 bases and the J gene end by 6 bases; junction bases not matched to a gene: 8. The CDR3 sequence: CAITSGMSAGELFF. CDR3 nucleotide sequence: TGTGCCATCACTAGCGGGATGTCGGCCGGGGAGCTGTTTTTT.

The V call is TRBV6-4, the J call TRBJ2-3, with TRBD2 matching over 7 bases. The CDR3 length is 14 residues. CDR1 and CDR2 from the germline V gene are MRHNA and SNTAGT. V lost 4 bases and J lost 1; bases outside the gene matches: 2. CDR3 region: CASSVAGGTDTQYF. CDR3 nucleotide sequence: TGTGCCAGCAGTGTGGCGGGGGGCACAGATACGCAGTATTTT.